These T cell receptor beta chains were read from a single sample in a study of blood T cell repertoires in COVID-19. Produced via immunoSEQ multiplex PCR; TCRdb's table is partial and in-frame only. Among under 30,000 clones, approximately 90% were seen once, and the ten largest hold approximately 12%. What was sequenced was peripheral blood. The receptors here all came from an elderly woman with active or convalescent COVID-19. Each CDR3 is given with its conserved first and last residue. Fields, in order: D gene, V gene, clone size, J gene, CDR3 protein, CDR3 DNA. D genes are given only for firm matches. Clone size is shown for a subset of rows, as once, few, many or a class of expanded clone.

TRBD2,TRBV7-9,few,TRBJ2-3,CASSLGAGGPYTQYF,TGTGCCAGCAGCTTGGGAGCGGGAGGGCCCTATACGCAGTATTTT
.,TRBV11-2,few,TRBJ1-3,CASSLSVASGNTIYF,TGTGCCAGCAGCTTATCCGTGGCCTCTGGAAACACCATATATTTT
.,TRBV1,.,TRBJ1-6,CTSSQDAAHSYNSPLHF,TGCACCAGCAGCCAAGACGCGGCCCATTCCTATAATTCACCCCTCCACTTT
.,TRBV4-1,.,TRBJ1-5,CASSPGSNANQPQHF,TGCGCCAGCAGCCCCGGGTCTAACGCAAATCAGCCCCAGCATTTT
.,TRBV5-4,.,TRBJ2-5,CATTYDGAAVQETQYF,TGTGCCACCACCTACGATGGAGCCGCCGTTCAAGAGACCCAGTACTTC
TRBD1,TRBV20-1,.,TRBJ1-2,CSARDRGLINYGYTF,TGCAGTGCTCGTGACAGGGGGCTAATTAACTATGGCTACACCTTC
.,TRBV7-4,few,TRBJ2-4,CASSFVGRRNIQYF,TGTGCCAGCAGCTTTGTCGGGCGGAGGAACATTCAGTACTTC
TRBD2,TRBV14,few,TRBJ2-1,CASSQVLAGEQFF,TGTGCCAGCAGCCAGGTACTAGCGGGCGAGCAGTTCTTC
.,TRBV18,.,TRBJ1-1,CASSPSGSTDTEAFF,TGTGCCAGCTCACCTAGCGGGTCGACGGACACTGAAGCTTTCTTT
.,TRBV28,.,TRBJ1-2,CASSADPYGYTF,TGTGCCAGCAGTGCAGATCCCTATGGCTACACCTTC
TRBD1,TRBV11-2,few,TRBJ1-4,CASSLVSGGGYEKLFF,TGTGCCAGCAGCTTAGTTTCAGGGGGCGGTTATGAAAAACTGTTTTTT
.,TRBV7-2,.,TRBJ1-2,CASSLGLQLHGYTF,TGTGCCAGCAGCTTAGGACTTCAACTCCATGGCTACACCTTC
.,TRBV19,.,TRBJ2-1,CASSKRRDRTYNEQFF,TGTGCCAGTAGCAAACGGCGGGACAGAACCTACAATGAGCAGTTCTTC
.,TRBV3-1/TRBV3-2,.,TRBJ2-2,CASRQSGRTGELFF,TGTGCCAGCAGGCAATCTGGGCGCACCGGGGAGCTGTTTTTT
TRBD2,TRBV24-1,.,TRBJ2-1,CATSDSLRRGTVHNEQFF,TGTGCCACCAGTGATTCTCTTCGGCGGGGGACCGTTCACAATGAGCAGTTCTTC
.,TRBV11-3,.,TRBJ1-2,CASSATGSYGYTF,TGTGCCAGCAGCGCCACAGGGTCCTATGGCTACACCTTC